One TCR beta chain is described in this entry. This sample also contains other DNA sequences that code for the same CDR3. This entry is derived from a study of shared clonotypes between healthy human individuals. Background on the study: The cohort comprised a couple of women and three men. Their ages spanned 18 to 49 years. Per donor, CD8 memory used one plate, CD8 naive used two, CD4 memory used three and CD4 naive used three.

An approximately 220 ng quantity of DNA, roughly 30,000 T cell genomes, went into the sorted-subset replicate PCRs. Profiled with immunoSEQ multiplex PCR; TCRdb holds only in-frame clones, not every one. The sample shows 2 million to 2.5 million clones, approximately 96% of them seen only once. Trimming removed 2 bases at V and 1 base at J, with 4 bases between. The V gene's germline CDR1 is SGHTA and CDR2 FQGNSA. The CDR3 is 13 amino acids. The clonotype was recovered from a man between 18 and 35 years old in good health. The chain employs TRBV7-2 and TRBJ2-3, with D uncertain. The sequenced sample consisted of naive CD4+ T cells sorted from blood. The subset here: CD45RA+ positively selected. CDR3 in DNA: TGTGCCAGCAGCTTACAAGGCACAGATACGCAGTATTTT. This sequence encodes CASSLQGTDTQYF.